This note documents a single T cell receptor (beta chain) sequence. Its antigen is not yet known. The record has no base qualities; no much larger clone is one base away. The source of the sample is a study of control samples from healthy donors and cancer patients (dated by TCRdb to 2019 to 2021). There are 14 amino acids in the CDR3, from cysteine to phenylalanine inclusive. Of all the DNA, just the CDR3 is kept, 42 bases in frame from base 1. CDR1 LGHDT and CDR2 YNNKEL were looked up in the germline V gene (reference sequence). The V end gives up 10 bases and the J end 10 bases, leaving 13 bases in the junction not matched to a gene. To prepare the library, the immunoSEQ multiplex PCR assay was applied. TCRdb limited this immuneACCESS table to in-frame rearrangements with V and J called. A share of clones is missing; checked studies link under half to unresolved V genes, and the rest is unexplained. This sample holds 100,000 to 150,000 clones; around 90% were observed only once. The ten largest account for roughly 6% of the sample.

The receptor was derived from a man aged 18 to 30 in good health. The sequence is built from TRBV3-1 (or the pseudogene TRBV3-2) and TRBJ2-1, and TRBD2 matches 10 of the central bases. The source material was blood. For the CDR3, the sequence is CATAHLAGGREQFF. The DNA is TGTGCCACCGCGCATTTAGCGGGGGGCAGGGAGCAGTTCTTC.